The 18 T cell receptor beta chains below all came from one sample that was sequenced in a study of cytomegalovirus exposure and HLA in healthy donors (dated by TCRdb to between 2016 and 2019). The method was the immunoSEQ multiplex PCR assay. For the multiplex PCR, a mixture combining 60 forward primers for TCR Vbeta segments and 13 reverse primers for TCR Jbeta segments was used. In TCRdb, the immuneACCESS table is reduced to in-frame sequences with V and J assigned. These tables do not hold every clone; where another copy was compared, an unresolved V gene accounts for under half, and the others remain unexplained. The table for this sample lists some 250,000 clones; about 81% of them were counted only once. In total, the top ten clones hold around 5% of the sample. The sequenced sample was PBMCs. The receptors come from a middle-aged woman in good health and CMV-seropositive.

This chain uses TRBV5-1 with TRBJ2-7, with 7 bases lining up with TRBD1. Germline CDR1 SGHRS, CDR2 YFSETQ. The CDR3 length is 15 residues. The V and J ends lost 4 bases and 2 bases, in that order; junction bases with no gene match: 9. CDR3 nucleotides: TGCGCCAGCAGCCCTACAGGGGACGGGACCTACGAGCAGTACTTC. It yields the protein CASSPTGDGTYEQYF.

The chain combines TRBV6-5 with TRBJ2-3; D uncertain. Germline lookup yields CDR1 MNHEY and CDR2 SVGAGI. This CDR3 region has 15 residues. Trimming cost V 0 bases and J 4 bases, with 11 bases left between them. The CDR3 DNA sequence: TGTGCCAGCAGTTACTCGCGTAGCCGCGCAGATACGCAGTATTTT. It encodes CASSYSRSRADTQYF.

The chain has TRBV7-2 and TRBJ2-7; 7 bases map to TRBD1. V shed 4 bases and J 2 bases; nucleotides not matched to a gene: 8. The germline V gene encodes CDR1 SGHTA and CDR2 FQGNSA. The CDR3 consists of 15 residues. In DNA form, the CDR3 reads TGTGCCAGCAGCTCGACAGGGAAGGGGCCCTACGAGCAGTACTTC. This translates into CASSSTGKGPYEQYF.

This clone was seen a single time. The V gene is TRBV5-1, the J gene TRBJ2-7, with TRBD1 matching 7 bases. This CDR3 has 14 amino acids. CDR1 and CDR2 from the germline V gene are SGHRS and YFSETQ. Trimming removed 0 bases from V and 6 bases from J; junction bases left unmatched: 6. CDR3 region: CASSLEPTGAEQYF. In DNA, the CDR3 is TGCGCCAGCAGCTTGGAACCCACAGGGGCCGAGCAGTACTTC.

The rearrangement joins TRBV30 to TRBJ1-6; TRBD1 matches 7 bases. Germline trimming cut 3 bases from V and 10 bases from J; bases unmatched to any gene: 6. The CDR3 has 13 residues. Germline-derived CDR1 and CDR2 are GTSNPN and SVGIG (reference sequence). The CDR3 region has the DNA TGTGCCTGGAGCCTCACAGGGGACTCACCCCTCCACTTT. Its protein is CAWSLTGDSPLHF.

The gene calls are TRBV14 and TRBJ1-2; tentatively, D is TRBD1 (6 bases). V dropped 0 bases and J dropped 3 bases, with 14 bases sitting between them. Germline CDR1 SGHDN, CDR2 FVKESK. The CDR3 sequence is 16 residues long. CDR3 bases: TGTGCCAGCAGCCAAGATCTGGGGGGGGCCTACTATGGCTACACCTTC. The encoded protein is CASSQDLGGAYYGYTF.

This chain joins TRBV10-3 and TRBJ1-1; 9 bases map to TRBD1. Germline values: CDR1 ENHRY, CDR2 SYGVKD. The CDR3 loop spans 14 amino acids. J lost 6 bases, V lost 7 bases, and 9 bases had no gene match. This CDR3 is CAINPTGGRSEAFF. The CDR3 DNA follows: TGTGCCATCAATCCGACAGGGGGAAGGTCTGAAGCTTTCTTT.

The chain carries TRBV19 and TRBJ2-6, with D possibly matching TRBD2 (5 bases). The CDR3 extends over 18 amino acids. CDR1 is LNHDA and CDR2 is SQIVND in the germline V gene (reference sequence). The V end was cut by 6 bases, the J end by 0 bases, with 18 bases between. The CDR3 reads CASSAAGFVDSGANVLTF. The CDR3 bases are TGTGCCAGTAGCGCGGCGGGCTTTGTAGACTCTGGGGCCAACGTCCTGACTTTC. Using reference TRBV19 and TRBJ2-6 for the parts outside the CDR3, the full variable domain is DGGITQSPKYLFRKEGQNVTLSCEQNLNHDAMYWYRQDPGQGLRLIYYSQIVNDFQKGDIAEGYSVSREKKESFPLTVTSAQKNPTAFYLCASSAAGFVDSGANVLTFGAGSRLTVL.

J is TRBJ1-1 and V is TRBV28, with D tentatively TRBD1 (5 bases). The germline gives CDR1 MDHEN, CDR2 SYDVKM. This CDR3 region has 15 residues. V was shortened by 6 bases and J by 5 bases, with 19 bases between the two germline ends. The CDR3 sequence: CASSPSRRGWTEAFF. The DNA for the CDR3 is TGTGCCAGCAGCCCATCGCGTAGGGGATGGACTGAAGCTTTCTTT.

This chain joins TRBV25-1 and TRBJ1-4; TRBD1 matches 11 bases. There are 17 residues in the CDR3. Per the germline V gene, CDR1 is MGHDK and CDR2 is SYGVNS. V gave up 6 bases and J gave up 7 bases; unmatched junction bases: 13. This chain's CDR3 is CASSWTGGPSGSEKLFF. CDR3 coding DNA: TGTGCCAGCAGCTGGACAGGGGGCCCTTCTGGAAGTGAAAAACTGTTTTTT.

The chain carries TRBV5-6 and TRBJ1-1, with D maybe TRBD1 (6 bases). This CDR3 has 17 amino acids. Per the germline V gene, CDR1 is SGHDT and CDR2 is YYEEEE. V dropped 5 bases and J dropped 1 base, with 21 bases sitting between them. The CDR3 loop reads CASSSSTGAHWNTEAFF. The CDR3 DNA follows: TGTGCCAGCAGTAGTTCGACAGGCGCCCATTGGAACACTGAAGCTTTCTTT.

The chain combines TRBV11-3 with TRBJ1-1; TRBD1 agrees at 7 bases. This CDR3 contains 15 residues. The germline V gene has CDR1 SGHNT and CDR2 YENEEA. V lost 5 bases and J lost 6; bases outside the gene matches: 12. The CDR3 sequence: CASSRDSVLGAEAFF. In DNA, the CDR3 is TGTGCCAGCAGCCGGGACAGCGTTTTAGGGGCTGAAGCTTTCTTT. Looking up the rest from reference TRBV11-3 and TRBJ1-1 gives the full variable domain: EAGVVQSPRYKIIEKKQPVAFWCNPISGHNTLYWYLQNLGQGPELLIRYENEEAVDDSQLPKDRFSAERLKGVDSTLKIQPAELGDSAVYLCASSRDSVLGAEAFFGQGTRLTVV.

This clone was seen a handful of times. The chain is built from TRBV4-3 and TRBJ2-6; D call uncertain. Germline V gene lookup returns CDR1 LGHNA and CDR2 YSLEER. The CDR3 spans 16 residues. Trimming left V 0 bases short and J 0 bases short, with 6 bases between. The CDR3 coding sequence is TGCGCCAGCAGCCAAGATCACTTCTCTGGGGCCAACGTCCTGACTTTC. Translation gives CASSQDHFSGANVLTF.

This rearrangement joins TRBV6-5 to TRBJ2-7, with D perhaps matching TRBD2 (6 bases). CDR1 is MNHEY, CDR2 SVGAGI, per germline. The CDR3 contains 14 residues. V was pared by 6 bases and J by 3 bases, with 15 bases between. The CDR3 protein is CASSPGEAGYEQYF. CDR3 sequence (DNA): TGTGCCAGCAGCCCCGGAGAAGCGGGCTACGAGCAGTACTTC.

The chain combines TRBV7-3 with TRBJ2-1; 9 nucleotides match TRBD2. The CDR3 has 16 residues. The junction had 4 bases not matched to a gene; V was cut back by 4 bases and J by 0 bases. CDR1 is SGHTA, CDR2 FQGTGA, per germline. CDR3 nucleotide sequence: TGTGCCAGCAGCTCTGAGCGGGGGGCCTCCTACAATGAGCAGTTCTTC. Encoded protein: CASSSERGASYNEQFF.

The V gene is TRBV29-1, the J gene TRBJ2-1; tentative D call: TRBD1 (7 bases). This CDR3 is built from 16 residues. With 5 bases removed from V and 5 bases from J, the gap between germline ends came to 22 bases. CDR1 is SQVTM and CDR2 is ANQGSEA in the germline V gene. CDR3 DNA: TGCAGCGTTCAGGGGGGCCCACGGATCCCCAACAATGAGCAGTTCTTC. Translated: CSVQGGPRIPNNEQFF.

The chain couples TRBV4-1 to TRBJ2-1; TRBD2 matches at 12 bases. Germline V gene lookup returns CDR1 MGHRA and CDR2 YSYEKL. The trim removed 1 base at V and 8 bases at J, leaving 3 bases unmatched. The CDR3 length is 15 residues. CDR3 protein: CASSQGLAGVHEQFF. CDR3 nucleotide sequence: TGCGCCAGCAGCCAAGGACTAGCGGGGGTCCATGAGCAGTTCTTC.

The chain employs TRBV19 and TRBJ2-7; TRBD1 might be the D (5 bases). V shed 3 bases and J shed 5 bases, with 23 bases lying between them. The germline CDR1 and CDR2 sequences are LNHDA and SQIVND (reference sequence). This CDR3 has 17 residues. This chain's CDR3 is CASSISAPGNPPDEQYF. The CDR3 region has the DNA TGTGCCAGTAGTATTTCTGCCCCAGGGAACCCTCCTGACGAGCAGTACTTC.